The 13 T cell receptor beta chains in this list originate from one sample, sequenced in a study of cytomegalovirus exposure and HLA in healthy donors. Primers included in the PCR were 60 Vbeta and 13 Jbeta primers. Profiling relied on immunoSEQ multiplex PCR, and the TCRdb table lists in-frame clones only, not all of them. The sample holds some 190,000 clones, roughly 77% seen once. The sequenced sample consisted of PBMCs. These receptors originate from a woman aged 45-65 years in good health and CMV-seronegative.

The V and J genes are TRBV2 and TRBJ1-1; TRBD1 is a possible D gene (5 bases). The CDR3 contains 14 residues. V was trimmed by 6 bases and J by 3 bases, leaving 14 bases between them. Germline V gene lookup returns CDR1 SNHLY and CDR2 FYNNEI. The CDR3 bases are TGTGCCAGCAGCCCTCAGGGCATGGACACTGAAGCTTTCTTT. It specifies CASSPQGMDTEAFF.

The CDR3 sequence: CASSIALAGVRETQYF. CDR3 nucleotide sequence: TGTGCCAGTAGTATCGCCCTAGCGGGAGTAAGGGAGACCCAGTACTTC. The chain uses TRBV19 and TRBJ2-5; 10 bases map to TRBD2. After removal of 3 bases from V and 5 bases from J, the junction contained 9 bases not matched to a gene. Germline CDR1 and CDR2: LNHDA and SQIVND (reference sequence). The CDR3 runs to 16 residues.

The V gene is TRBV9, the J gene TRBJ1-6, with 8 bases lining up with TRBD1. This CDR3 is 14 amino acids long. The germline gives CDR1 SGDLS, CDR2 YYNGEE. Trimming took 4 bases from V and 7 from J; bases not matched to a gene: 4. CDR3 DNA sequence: TGTGCCAGCAGCCCCGGACAGGGAAATTCACCCCTCCACTTT. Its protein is CASSPGQGNSPLHF.

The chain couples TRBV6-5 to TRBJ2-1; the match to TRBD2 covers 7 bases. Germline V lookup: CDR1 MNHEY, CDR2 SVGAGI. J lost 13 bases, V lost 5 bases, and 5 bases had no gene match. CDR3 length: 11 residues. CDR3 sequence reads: CASSSGTRQFF. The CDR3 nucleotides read TGTGCCAGCAGTAGCGGGACCCGCCAGTTCTTC.

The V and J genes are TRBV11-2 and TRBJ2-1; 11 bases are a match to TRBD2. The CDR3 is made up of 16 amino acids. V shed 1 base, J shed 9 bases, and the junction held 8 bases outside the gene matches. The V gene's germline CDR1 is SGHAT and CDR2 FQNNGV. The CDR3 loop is CASSLGSGRANGEQFF. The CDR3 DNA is TGTGCCAGCAGCTTAGGTAGCGGGAGGGCCAATGGTGAGCAGTTCTTC.

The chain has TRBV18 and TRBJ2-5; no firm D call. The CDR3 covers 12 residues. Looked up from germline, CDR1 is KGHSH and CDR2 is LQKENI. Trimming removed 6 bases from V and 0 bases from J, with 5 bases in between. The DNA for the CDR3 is TGTGCCAGCTCTCAGTACCAAGAGACCCAGTACTTC. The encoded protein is CASSQYQETQYF.

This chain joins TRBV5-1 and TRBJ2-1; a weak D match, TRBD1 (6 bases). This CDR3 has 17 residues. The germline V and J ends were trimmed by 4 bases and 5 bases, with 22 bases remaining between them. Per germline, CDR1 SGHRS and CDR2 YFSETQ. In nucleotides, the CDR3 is TGCGCCAGCAGCAACAGCGCCCAGGGGCTCTTCGACAATGAGCAGTTCTTC. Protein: CASSNSAQGLFDNEQFF.

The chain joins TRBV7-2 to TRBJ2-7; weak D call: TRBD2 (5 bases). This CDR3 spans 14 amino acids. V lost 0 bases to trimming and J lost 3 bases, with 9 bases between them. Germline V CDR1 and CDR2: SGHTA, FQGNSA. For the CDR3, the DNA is TGTGCCAGCAGCTTAGCTGGGAGTGGCTACGAGCAGTACTTC. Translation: CASSLAGSGYEQYF. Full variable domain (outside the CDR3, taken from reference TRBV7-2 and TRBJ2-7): GAGVSQSPSNKVTEKGKDVELRCDPISGHTALYWYRQSLGQGLEFLIYFQGNSAPDKSGLPSDRFSAERTGGSVSTLTIQRTQQEDSAVYLCASSLAGSGYEQYFGPGTRLTVT.

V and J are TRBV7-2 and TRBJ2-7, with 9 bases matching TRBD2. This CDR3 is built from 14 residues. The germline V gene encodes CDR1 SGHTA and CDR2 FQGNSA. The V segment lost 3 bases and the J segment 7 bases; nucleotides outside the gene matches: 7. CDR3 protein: CASSFITRGGEQYF. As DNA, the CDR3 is TGTGCCAGCAGCTTTATTACGCGGGGGGGGGAGCAGTACTTC.

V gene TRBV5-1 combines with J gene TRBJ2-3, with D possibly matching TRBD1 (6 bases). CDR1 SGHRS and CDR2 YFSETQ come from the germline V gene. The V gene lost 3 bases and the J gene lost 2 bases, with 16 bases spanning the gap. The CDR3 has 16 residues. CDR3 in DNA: TGCGCCAGCAGCTGCGTCCGGGACACCACCACAGATACGCAGTATTTT. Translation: CASSCVRDTTTDTQYF.

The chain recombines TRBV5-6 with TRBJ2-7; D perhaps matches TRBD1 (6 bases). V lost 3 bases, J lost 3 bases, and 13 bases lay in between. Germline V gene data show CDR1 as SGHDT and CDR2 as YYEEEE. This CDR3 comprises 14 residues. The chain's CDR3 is CASSWTQGFYEQYF. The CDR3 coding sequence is TGTGCCAGCAGCTGGACACAGGGTTTCTACGAGCAGTACTTC.

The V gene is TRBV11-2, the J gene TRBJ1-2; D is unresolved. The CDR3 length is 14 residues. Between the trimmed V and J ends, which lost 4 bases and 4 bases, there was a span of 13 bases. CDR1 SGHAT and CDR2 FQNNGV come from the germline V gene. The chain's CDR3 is CASSSRAEGYGYTF. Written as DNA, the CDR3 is TGTGCCAGCAGCTCCCGGGCTGAGGGCTATGGCTACACCTTC.

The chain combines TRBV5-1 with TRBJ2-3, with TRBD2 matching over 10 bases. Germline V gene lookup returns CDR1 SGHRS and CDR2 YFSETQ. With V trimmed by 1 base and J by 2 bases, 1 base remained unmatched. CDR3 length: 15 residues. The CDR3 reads CASSLTSGTTDTQYF. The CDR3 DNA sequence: TGCGCCAGCAGCTTGACTAGCGGGACCACAGATACGCAGTATTTT.